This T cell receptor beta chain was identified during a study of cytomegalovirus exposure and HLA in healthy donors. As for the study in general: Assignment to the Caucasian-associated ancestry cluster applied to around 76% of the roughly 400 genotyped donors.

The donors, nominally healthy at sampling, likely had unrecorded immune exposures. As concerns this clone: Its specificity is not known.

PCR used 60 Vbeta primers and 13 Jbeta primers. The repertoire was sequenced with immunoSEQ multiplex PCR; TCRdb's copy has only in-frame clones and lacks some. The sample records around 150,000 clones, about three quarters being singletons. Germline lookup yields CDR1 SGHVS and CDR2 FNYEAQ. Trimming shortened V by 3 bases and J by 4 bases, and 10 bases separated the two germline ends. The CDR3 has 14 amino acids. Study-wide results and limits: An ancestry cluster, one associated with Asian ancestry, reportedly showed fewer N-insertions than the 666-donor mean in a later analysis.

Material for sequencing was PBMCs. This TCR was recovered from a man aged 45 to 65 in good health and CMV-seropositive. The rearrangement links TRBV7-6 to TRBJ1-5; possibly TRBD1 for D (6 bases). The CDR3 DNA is TGTGCCAGCAGCTTGAGGGGGGGGAATCAGCCCCAGCATTTT. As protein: CASSLRGGNQPQHF.